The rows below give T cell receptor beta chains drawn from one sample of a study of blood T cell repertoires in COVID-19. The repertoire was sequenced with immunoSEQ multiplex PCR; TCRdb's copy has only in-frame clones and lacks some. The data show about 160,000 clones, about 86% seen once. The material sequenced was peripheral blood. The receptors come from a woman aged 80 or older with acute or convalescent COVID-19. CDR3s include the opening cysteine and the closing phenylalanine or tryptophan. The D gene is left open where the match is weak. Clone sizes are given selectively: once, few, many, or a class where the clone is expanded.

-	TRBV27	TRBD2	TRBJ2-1	TGTGCCAGCACCTTACCGGGACTATGGTCCTCCTACAATGAGCAGTTCTTC	CASTLPGLWSSYNEQFF
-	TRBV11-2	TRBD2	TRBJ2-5	TGTGCCAGTGCTGCCGGGAGGGGGGCCCGGGGACAAGAGACCCAGTACTTC	CASAAGRGARGQETQYF
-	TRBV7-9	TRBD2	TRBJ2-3	TGTGCCAGCAGCTTCAGCACGGGAGGAGGCACAGATACGCAGTATTTT	CASSFSTGGGTDTQYF
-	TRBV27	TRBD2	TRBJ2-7	TGTGCCAGCAGTGTCCGTTGGGCGGGGGGCCCTTCCTACGAGCAGTACTTC	CASSVRWAGGPSYEQYF
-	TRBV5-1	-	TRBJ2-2	TGCGCCAGCAGCTTGTATCGGTCTTCCACCGGGGAGCTGTTTTTT	CASSLYRSSTGELFF
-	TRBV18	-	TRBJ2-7	TGTGCCAGCTCCTCCGGGGTTGGTGGGATTAGCTCCTACGAGCAGTACTTC	CASSSGVGGISSYEQYF
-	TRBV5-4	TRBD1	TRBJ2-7	TGTGCCAGCAGCTTGTCCCAGGGGGCCAGCGAGCAGTACTTC	CASSLSQGASEQYF
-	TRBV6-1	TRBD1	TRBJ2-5	TGTGCCAGCAGCGAAATCCCAGGGACAGGTGGAGAGACCCAGTACTTC	CASSEIPGTGGETQYF
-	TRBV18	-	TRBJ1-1	TGTGCCAGCTCACCAAGAGGGAACACTGAAGCTTTCTTT	CASSPRGNTEAFF
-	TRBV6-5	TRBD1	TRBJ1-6	TGTGCCAGCCGCCTAGGGACAGAAGCTAATTCACCCCTCCACTTT	CASRLGTEANSPLHF
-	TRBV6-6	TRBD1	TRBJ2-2	TGTGCCAGCAGTTTCGTGGGACAGGGTTCCGGGGAGCTGTTTTTT	CASSFVGQGSGELFF
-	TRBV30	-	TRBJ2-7	TGTGCCTGGAGTTTTGGGACTTCCCTTGGCGAGCAGTACTTC	CAWSFGTSLGEQYF
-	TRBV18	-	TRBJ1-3	TGTGCCAGCTCACCACTCCCTAAACAGGGTACCTCTGGAAACACCATATATTTT	CASSPLPKQGTSGNTIYF
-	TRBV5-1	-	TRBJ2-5	TGCGCCAGCAGCTTAGGCCCAGGAGAGACCCAGTACTTC	CASSLGPGETQYF
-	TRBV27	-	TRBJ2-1	TGTGCCAGCAGTTTCTCAGGGTTGAGTATAGGCAATGAGCAGTTCTTC	CASSFSGLSIGNEQFF
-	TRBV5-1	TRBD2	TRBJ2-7	TGCGCCAGCAGCTTGGTGCCTAGCGGGAGTGGTCAGAATACCTACGAGCAGTACTTC	CASSLVPSGSGQNTYEQYF
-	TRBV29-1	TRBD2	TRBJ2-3	TGCAGCGTTGACGGACTAGCGGACACAGATACGCAGTATTTT	CSVDGLADTDTQYF
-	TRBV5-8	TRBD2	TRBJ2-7	TGTGCCAGCAGCCGAGCGGGGAGCTCCTACGAGCAGTACTTC	CASSRAGSSYEQYF
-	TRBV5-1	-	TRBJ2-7	TGCGCCAGCAGCATATCAATTCCACAGGGATTTATCTACGAGCAGTACTTC	CASSISIPQGFIYEQYF
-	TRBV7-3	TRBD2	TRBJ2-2	TGTGCCAGCAGCTCCTATAGCGGGGGAACCGGGGAGCTGTTTTTT	CASSSYSGGTGELFF
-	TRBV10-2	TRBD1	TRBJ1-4	TGCGCCAGCAGTAGGACAGGGGGGAATGAAAAACTGTTTTTT	CASSRTGGNEKLFF
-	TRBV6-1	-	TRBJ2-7	TGTGCCAGCAGTGAAGCTTACAGGAGCTCCTACGAGCAGTACTTC	CASSEAYRSSYEQYF
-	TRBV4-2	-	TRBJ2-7	TGTGCCAGCAGCCAAGAGGGCCGCCCCCGGCCCTACGAGCAGTACTTC	CASSQEGRPRPYEQYF
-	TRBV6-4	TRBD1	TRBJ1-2	TGTGCCAGCAGCCCCGGACAGGGGGCCGGCTACACCTTC	CASSPGQGAGYTF
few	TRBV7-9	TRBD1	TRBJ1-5	TGTGCCAGCAGCTCGGGGACAGGGGGCTATAGCAATCAGCCCCAGCATTTT	CASSSGTGGYSNQPQHF
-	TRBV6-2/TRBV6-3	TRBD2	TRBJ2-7	TGTGCCAGCAGGCCTCGGGGGGGCGGCTCCTACGAGCAGTACTTC	CASRPRGGGSYEQYF
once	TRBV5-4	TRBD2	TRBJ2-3	TGTGCCCTCCGGGAGGGCCCAGGGGCAGATACGCAGTATTTT	CALREGPGADTQYF
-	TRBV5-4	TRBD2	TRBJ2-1	TGTGCCAGCAGCCTGGGGACTAGCTACAATGAGCAGTTCTTC	CASSLGTSYNEQFF
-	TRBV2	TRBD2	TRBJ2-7	TGTGCCAGCAGTCCTCTAGTTGCGGGAGCCCTATCCGAGCAGTACTTC	CASSPLVAGALSEQYF
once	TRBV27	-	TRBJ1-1	TGTGCCAGCAGTTCCGGGATTGAAGCTTTCTTT	CASSSGIEAFF
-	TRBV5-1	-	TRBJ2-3	TGCGCCAGCCGGGCGGGGTGGGGCGCAGATACGCAGTATTTT	CASRAGWGADTQYF
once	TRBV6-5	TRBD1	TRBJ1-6	TGTGCCAGCAGCCGTCGACAGGGCTCACCCCTCCACTTT	CASSRRQGSPLHF
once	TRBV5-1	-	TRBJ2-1	TGCGCCAGCAGCCCCAGGACAGATTACAATGAGCAGTTCTTC	CASSPRTDYNEQFF
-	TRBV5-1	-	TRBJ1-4	TGCGCCAGCAGCTTGATGAGGCGAGGAGATGAAAAACTGTTTTTT	CASSLMRRGDEKLFF
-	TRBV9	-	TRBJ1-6	TGTGCCAGCAGCGTAGTAGGGACACCAAATTCACCCCTCCACTTT	CASSVVGTPNSPLHF
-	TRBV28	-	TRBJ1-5	TGTGCCAGCAGTTTATTCTCGGGCCGGGAGGGGCCTCAGCCCCAGCATTTT	CASSLFSGREGPQPQHF
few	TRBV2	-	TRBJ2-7	TGTGCCAGCAGTCCGCAGGCGTCCTACGAGCAGTACTTC	CASSPQASYEQYF
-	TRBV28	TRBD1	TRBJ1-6	TGTGCCAGCAGTACCTCGGACAGGAATTCACCCCTCCACTTT	CASSTSDRNSPLHF
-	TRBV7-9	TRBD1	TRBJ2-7	TGTGCCAGCAGCTTCAGACCCGGGACAGGCGCATCCTACGAGCAGTACTTC	CASSFRPGTGASYEQYF
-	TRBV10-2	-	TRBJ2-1	TGCGCCACCGCAACTACCAACAATGAGCAGTTCTTC	CATATTNNEQFF
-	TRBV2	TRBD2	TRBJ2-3	TGTGCCAGCAAGGCGGGGCTAGCGGGGGTAACAGATACGCAGTATTTT	CASKAGLAGVTDTQYF
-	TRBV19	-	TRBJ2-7	TGTGCCAGTAGTATAAGACGGGTTGGGTCGGGAGAGCAGTACTTC	CASSIRRVGSGEQYF
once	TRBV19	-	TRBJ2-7	TGTGCCAGTAGCCGGACAGTTTACTCCTACGAGCAGTACTTC	CASSRTVYSYEQYF